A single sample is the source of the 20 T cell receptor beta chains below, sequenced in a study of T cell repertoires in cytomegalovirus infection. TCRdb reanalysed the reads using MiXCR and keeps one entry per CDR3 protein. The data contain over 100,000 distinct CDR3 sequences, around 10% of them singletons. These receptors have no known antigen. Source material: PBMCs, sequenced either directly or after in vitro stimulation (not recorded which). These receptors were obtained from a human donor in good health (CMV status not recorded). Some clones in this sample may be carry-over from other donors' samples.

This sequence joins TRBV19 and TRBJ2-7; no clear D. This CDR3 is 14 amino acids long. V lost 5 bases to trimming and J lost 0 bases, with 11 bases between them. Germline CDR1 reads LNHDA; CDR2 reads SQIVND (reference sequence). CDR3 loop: CASSVSVGSYEQYF. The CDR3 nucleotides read TGTGCCAGTAGTGTGAGCGTAGGCTCCTACGAGCAGTACTTC.

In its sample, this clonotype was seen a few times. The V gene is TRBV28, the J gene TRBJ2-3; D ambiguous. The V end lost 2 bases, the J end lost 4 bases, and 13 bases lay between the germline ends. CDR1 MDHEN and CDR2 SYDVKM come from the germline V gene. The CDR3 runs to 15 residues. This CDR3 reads CASSLIGWAPDTQYF. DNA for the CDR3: TGTGCCAGCAGTTTAATCGGGTGGGCACCAGATACGCAGTATTTT. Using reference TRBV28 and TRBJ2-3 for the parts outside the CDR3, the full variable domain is DVKVTQSSRYLVKRTGEKVFLECVQDMDHENMFWYRQDPGLGLRLIYFSYDVKMKEKGDIPEGYSVSREKKERFSLILESASTNQTSMYLCASSLIGWAPDTQYFGPGTRLTVL.

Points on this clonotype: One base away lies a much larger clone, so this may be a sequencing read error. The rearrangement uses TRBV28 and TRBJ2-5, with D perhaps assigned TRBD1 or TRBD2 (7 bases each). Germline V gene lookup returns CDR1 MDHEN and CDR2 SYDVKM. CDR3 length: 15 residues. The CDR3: CASSRPQGRGETLYF. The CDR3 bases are TGTGCCAGCAGCCGACCACAGGGGAGGGGAGAGACCCTGTACTTC.

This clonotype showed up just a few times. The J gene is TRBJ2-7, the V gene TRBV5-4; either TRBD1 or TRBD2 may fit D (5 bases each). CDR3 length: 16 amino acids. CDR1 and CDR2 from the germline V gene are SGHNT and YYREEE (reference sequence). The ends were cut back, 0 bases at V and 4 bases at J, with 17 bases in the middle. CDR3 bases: TGTGCCAGCAGCTTGGGGGGGTCCCTCGGATTATACGAGCAGTACTTC. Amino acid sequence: CASSLGGSLGLYEQYF.

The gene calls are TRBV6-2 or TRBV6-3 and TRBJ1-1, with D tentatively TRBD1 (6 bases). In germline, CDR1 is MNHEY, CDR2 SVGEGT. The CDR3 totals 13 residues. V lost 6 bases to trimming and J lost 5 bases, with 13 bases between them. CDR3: CASSWGGLTEAFF. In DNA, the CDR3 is TGTGCCAGCAGCTGGGGGGGGCTTACTGAAGCTTTCTTT.

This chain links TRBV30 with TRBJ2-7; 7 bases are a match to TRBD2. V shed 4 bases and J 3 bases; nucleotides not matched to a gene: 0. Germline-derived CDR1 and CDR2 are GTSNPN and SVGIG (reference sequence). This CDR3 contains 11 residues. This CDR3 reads CAWIAGYEQYF. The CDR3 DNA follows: TGTGCCTGGATAGCGGGCTACGAGCAGTACTTC.

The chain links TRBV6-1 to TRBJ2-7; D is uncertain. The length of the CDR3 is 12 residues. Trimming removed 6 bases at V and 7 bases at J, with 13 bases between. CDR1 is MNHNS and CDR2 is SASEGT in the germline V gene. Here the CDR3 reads CASSPDLGEQYV. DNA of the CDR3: TGTGCCAGCAGCCCCGACCTGGGAGAGCAGTACGTC.

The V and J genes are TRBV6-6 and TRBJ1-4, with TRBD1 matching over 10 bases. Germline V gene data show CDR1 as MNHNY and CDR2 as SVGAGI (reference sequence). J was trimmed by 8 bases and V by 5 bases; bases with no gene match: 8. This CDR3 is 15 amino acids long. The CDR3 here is CASSPGTGAREKLFF. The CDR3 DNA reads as TGTGCCAGCAGTCCCGGGACAGGGGCTCGAGAAAAACTGTTTTTT.

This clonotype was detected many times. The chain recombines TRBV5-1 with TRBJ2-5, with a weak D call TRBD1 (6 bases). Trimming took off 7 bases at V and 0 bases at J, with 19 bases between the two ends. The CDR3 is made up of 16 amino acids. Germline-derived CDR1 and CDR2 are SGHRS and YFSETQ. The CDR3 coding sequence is TGCGCCAGCGGAAAGGTCGGCAGGGGACACCAAGAGACCCAGTACTTC. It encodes CASGKVGRGHQETQYF. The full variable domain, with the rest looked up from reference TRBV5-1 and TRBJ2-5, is KAGVTQTPRYLIKTRGQQVTLSCSPISGHRSVSWYQQTPGQGLQFLFEYFSETQRNKGNFPGRFSGRQFSNSRSEMNVSTLELGDSALYLCASGKVGRGHQETQYFGPGTRLLVL.

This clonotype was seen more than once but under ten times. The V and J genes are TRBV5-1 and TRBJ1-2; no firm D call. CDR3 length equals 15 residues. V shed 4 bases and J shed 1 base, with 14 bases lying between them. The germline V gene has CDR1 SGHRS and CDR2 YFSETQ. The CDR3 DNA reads TGCGCCAGCAGCCCCGGCAACCCTGGTAACTATGGCTACACCTTC. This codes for CASSPGNPGNYGYTF. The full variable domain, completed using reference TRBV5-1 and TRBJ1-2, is KAGVTQTPRYLIKTRGQQVTLSCSPISGHRSVSWYQQTPGQGLQFLFEYFSETQRNKGNFPGRFSGRQFSNSRSEMNVSTLELGDSALYLCASSPGNPGNYGYTFGSGTRLTVV.

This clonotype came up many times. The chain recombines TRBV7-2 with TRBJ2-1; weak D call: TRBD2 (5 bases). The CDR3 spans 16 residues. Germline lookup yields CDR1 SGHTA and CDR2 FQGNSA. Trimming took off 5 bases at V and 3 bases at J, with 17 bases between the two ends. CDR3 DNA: TGTGCCAGCAGCCCCTCCGGACTTTCCCTCTACAATGAGCAGTTCTTC. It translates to CASSPSGLSLYNEQFF. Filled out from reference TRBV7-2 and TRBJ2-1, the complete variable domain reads GAGVSQSPSNKVTEKGKDVELRCDPISGHTALYWYRQSLGQGLEFLIYFQGNSAPDKSGLPSDRFSAERTGGSVSTLTIQRTQQEDSAVYLCASSPSGLSLYNEQFFGPGTRLTVL.

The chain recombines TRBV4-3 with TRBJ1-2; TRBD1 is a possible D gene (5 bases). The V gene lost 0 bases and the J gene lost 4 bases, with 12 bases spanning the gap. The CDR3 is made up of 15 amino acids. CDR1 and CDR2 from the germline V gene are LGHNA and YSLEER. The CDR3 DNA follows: TGCGCCAGCAGCCAAGATCGCGGGGGATCCTATGGCTACACCTTC. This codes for CASSQDRGGSYGYTF.

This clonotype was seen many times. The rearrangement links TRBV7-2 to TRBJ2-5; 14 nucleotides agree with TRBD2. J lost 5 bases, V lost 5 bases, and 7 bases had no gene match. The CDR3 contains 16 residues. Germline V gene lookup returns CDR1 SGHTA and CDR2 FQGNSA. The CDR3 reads CASSRGTSGGRETQYF. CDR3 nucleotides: TGTGCCAGCAGCCGCGGGACTAGCGGGGGAAGGGAGACCCAGTACTTC.

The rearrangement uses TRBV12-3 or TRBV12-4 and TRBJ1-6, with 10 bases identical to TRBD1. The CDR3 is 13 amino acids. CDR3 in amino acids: CATQGQGNSPLHF. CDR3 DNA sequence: TGTGCAACCCAGGGACAGGGGAATTCACCCCTCCACTTT.

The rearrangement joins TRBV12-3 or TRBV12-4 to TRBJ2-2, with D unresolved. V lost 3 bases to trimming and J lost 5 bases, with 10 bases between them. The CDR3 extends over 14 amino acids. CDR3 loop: CASSLSRETGELFF. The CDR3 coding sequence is TGTGCCAGCAGTTTGAGTCGTGAAACCGGGGAGCTGTTTTTT.

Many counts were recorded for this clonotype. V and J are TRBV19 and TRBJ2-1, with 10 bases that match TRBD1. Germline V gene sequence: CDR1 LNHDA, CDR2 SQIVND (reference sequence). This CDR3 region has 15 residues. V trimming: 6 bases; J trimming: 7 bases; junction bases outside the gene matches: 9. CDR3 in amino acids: CASSSPGQGRNEQFF. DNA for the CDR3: TGTGCCAGTAGCTCTCCGGGACAGGGGCGAAATGAGCAGTTCTTC.

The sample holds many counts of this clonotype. The CDR3 sequence is CASSLGHLNQPQHF. DNA for the CDR3: TGTGCCAGCAGCTTAGGACACCTCAATCAGCCCCAGCATTTT. The rearrangement links TRBV7-2 to TRBJ1-5; D unresolved. Germline assignment: CDR1 SGHTA and CDR2 FQGNSA. V lost 1 base and J lost 3, with 7 bases in between. CDR3 length: 14 residues. Complete variable domain (other parts from reference TRBV7-2 and TRBJ1-5): GAGVSQSPSNKVTEKGKDVELRCDPISGHTALYWYRQSLGQGLEFLIYFQGNSAPDKSGLPSDRFSAERTGGSVSTLTIQRTQQEDSAVYLCASSLGHLNQPQHFGDGTRLSIL.

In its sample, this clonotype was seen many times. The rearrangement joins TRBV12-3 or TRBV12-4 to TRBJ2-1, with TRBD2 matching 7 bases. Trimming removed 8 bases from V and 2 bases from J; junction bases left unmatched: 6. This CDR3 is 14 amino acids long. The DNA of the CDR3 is TGTGCCAGCCGCCCGGGGGGAACCTACAATGAGCAGTTCTTC. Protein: CASRPGGTYNEQFF.

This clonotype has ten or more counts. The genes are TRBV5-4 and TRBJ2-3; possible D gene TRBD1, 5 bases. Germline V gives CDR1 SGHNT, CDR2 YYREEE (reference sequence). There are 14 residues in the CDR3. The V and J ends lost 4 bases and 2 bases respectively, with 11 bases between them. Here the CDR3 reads CASSRQGATDTQYF. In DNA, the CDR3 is TGTGCCAGCAGCCGACAAGGGGCCACAGATACGCAGTATTTT. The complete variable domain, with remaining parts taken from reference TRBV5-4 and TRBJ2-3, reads ETGVTQSPTHLIKTRGQQVTLRCSSQSGHNTVSWYQQALGQGPQFIFQYYREEENGRGNFPPRFSGLQFPNYSSELNVNALELDDSALYLCASSRQGATDTQYFGPGTRLTVL.

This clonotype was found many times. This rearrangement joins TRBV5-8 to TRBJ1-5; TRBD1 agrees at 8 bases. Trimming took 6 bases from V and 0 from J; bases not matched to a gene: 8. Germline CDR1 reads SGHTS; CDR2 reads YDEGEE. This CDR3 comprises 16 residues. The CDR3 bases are TGTGCCAGCACCAGACAGGGGCCATATAGCAATCAGCCCCAGCATTTT. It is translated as CASTRQGPYSNQPQHF.